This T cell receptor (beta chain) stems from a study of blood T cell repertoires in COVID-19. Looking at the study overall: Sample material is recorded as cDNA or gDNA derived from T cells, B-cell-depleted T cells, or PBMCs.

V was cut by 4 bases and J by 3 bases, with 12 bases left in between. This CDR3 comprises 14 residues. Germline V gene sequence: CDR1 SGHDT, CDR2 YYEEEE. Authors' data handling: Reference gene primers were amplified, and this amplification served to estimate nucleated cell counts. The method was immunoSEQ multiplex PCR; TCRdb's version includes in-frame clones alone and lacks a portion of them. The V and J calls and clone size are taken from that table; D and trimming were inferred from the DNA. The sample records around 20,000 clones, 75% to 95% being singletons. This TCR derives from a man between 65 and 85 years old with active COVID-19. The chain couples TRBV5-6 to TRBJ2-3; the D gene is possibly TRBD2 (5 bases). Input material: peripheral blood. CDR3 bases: TGTGCCAGCAGCCTAGGACTGGGAACAGATACGCAGTATTTT. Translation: CASSLGLGTDTQYF.